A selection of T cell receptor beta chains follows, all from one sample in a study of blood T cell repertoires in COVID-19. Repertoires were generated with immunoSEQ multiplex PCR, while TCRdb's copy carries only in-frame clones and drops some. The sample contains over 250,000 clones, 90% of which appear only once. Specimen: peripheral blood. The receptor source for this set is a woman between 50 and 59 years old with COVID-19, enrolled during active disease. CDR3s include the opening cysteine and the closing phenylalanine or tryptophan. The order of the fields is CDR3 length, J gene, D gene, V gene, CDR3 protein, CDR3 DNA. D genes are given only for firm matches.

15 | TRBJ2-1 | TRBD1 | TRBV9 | CASSVSGQVPGEQFF | TGTGCCAGCAGCGTGAGCGGACAGGTCCCTGGTGAGCAGTTCTTC
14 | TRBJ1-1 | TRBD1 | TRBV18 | CASSPSGQGTEAFF | TGTGCCAGCTCACCATCGGGACAGGGCACTGAAGCTTTCTTT
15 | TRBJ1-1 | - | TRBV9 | CASSPTTTGNTEAFF | TGTGCCAGCAGCCCTACGACGACAGGGAACACTGAAGCTTTCTTT
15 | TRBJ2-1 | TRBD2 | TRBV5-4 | CASSLTSGSYNEQFF | TGTGCCAGCAGTTTGACTAGCGGGAGTTACAATGAGCAGTTCTTC
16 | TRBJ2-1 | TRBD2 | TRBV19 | CASSIDLAGRRNEQFF | TGTGCCAGTAGTATCGATTTAGCGGGAAGGCGCAATGAGCAGTTCTTC
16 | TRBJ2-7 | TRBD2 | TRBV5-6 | CASSQKTSGRSYEQYF | TGTGCCAGCAGTCAAAAGACTAGCGGGAGGTCCTACGAGCAGTACTTC
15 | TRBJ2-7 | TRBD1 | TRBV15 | CATSRPGTGDYEQYF | TGTGCCACCAGCAGACCCGGGACAGGGGACTACGAGCAGTACTTC
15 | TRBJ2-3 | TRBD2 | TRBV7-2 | CASRPPGGGADTQYF | TGTGCCAGCAGACCCCCGGGAGGGGGTGCAGATACGCAGTATTTT
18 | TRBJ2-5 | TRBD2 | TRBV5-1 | CASSLVLAGQSYQETQYF | TGCGCCAGCAGCTTGGTCCTAGCGGGGCAATCCTACCAAGAGACCCAGTACTTC
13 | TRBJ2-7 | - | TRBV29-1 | CSASGEQGYEQYF | TGCAGCGCCTCGGGGGAACAGGGGTACGAGCAGTACTTC
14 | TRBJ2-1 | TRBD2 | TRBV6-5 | CASKLAGDPNEQFF | TGTGCCAGCAAGTTAGCGGGAGACCCCAATGAGCAGTTCTTC
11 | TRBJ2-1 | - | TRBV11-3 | CASSPREEQFF | TGTGCCAGCAGCCCCCGGGAGGAGCAGTTCTTC
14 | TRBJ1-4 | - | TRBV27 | CASRKTGANEKLFF | TGTGCCAGCAGAAAGACAGGAGCTAATGAAAAACTGTTTTTT